This T cell receptor (beta chain) was identified during a study of blood T cell repertoires in COVID-19. Background on the study: COVID-19 samples, acute and convalescent, were from the United States, Italy and Spain. T cells, B-cell-depleted T cells, or PBMCs provided the cDNA or gDNA that served as material.

Worth noting for this clone: The sample holds other DNA sequences that translate to the same CDR3.

Original handling: Amplified reference gene primers provided the basis for estimating nucleated cell counts. Clones were read by immunoSEQ multiplex PCR, and TCRdb kept only the in-frame ones, dropping some. V and J calls and clone size follow that table, whereas D and trimming were derived from the DNA. The sample shows about 36,000 clones, roughly 80% of them seen only once. The clonotype was recovered from a man between 60 and 75 years old with active COVID-19. Sequenced material: peripheral blood.

CDR3: CATSGGYNEQFF. The CDR3 region has the DNA TGTGCCACCAGCGGGGGTTACAATGAGCAGTTCTTC. This chain joins TRBV24-1 and TRBJ2-1, with a possible D match to TRBD2 (6 bases). The V gene's germline CDR1 is KGHDR and CDR2 SFDVKD. Trimming stripped 7 bases from V and 4 bases from J, with 7 bases between. This CDR3 is built from 12 residues.